Each of the 14 T cell receptor beta chains below was sequenced from the same sample in a study of memory CD4+ T cells and cytomegalovirus serostatus. This table comes from immunoSEQ multiplex PCR, and its TCRdb copy is limited to in-frame clones, with some not included. The table has roughly 42,000 clones, about three quarters seen once. The sort gate was single viable CD3+CD4+CD8-CD45RO+ cells for memory CD4+ T cells. Material for sequencing was memory CD4+ T cells from blood. Receptor source: an adult in good health and CMV-seronegative.

The CDR3 region is CARWEGGQGGSPLHF. The CDR3 DNA reads TGTGCCAGATGGGAAGGGGGACAGGGTGGATCACCCCTCCACTTT. V gene TRBV5-3 combines with J gene TRBJ1-6; 9 bases line up with TRBD1. TRBV5-3 is noted as an ORF with a role that remains uncertain. The CDR3 loop spans 15 amino acids. V shed 7 bases and J 10 bases; nucleotides not matched to a gene: 12.

This clone was picked up a small number of times. The chain has TRBV4-1 and TRBJ2-5; tentatively, D is TRBD1 or TRBD2 (6 bases each). Trimming removed 1 base from V and 5 bases from J, with 17 bases in between. Germline-derived CDR1 and CDR2 are MGHRA and YSYEKL. CDR3 length: 16 amino acids. Here the CDR3 DNA reads TGCGCCAGCAGCCAAGCCCGGGGGCCTAAGTCGGAGACCCAGTACTTC. Encoded protein: CASSQARGPKSETQYF.

The rearrangement links TRBV6-6 to TRBJ1-2; 7 nucleotides match TRBD1. Per the germline V gene, CDR1 is MNHNY and CDR2 is SVGAGI (reference sequence). This CDR3 spans 16 amino acids. The V segment lost 10 bases and the J segment 6 bases; nucleotides outside the gene matches: 20. The CDR3 nucleotides are TGTGCCACCCCCCGGGAGGGGGCCAACCAGGTCCATGGCTACACCTTC. Protein: CATPREGANQVHGYTF.

This clone was seen a single time. The gene calls are TRBV14 and TRBJ2-3; the D gene is possibly TRBD2 (6 bases). The V end lost 4 bases, the J end lost 4 bases, and 21 bases lay between the germline ends. The CDR3 covers 17 residues. Germline V gene sequence: CDR1 SGHDN, CDR2 FVKESK. Written as DNA, the CDR3 is TGTGCCAGCAGCCCCCAGAGGAGGGCCGTGGGCCCAGATACGCAGTATTTT. Translated, it gives CASSPQRRAVGPDTQYF.

The rearrangement joins TRBV7-9 to TRBJ2-3, with D maybe TRBD2 (5 bases). This CDR3 is 12 amino acids long. Trimming removed 5 bases from V and 9 bases from J, with 12 bases in between. In germline, CDR1 is SEHNR, CDR2 FQNEAQ (reference sequence). CDR3 loop: CASSLPRGTQYF. The DNA for the CDR3 is TGTGCCAGCAGCCTCCCAAGAGGGACGCAGTATTTT.

The chain carries TRBV9 and TRBJ2-1; the D is unclear. V lost 0 bases to trimming and J lost 2 bases, with 9 bases between them. CDR3 size: 15 residues. Germline V gene lookup returns CDR1 SGDLS and CDR2 YYNGEE. CDR3 nucleotides: TGTGCCAGCAGCGTAGGGGATGCCCCCTACAATGAGCAGTTCTTC. Amino acids: CASSVGDAPYNEQFF.

The gene calls are TRBV29-1 and TRBJ1-5; a possible D gene is TRBD1 (6 bases). The V end lost 4 bases, the J end lost 0 bases, and 10 bases lay between the germline ends. This CDR3 contains 14 residues. The germline CDR1 and CDR2 sequences are SQVTM and ANQGSEA. CDR3 amino acids: CSVGGGHSNQPQHF. CDR3 nucleotides: TGCAGCGTTGGGGGGGGGCATAGCAATCAGCCCCAGCATTTT. Full variable domain (remainder filled in from reference TRBV29-1 and TRBJ1-5): SAVISQKPSRDICQRGTSLTIQCQVDSQVTMMFWYRQQPGQSLTLIATANQGSEATYESGFVIDKFPISRPNLTFSTLTVSNMSPEDSSIYLCSVGGGHSNQPQHFGDGTRLSIL.

This clone has just a few counts. The J gene is TRBJ1-2, the V gene TRBV7-2; TRBD1 might be the D (6 bases). This CDR3 has 14 residues. The V end was cut by 5 bases, the J end by 7 bases, with 17 bases between. Germline V gene data show CDR1 as SGHTA and CDR2 as FQGNSA. The CDR3 loop is CASSTQQGWLGYTF. In DNA form, the CDR3 reads TGTGCCAGCAGCACCCAACAGGGTTGGCTTGGCTACACCTTC. Looking up the rest from reference TRBV7-2 and TRBJ1-2 gives the full variable domain: GAGVSQSPSNKVTEKGKDVELRCDPISGHTALYWYRQSLGQGLEFLIYFQGNSAPDKSGLPSDRFSAERTGGSVSTLTIQRTQQEDSAVYLCASSTQQGWLGYTFGSGTRLTVV.

This clone was counted only a few times. The V call is TRBV9, the J call TRBJ1-1; TRBD1 agrees at 7 bases. V trimming: 5 bases; J trimming: 4 bases; junction bases outside the gene matches: 8. CDR3 length equals 14 residues. From germline, CDR1 is SGDLS and CDR2 YYNGEE. This chain's CDR3 is CASSYSGQSTEAFF. CDR3 coding DNA: TGTGCCAGCAGTTACTCGGGACAGTCCACTGAAGCTTTCTTT. Full variable domain (remainder filled in from reference TRBV9 and TRBJ1-1): DSGVTQTPKHLITATGQRVTLRCSPRSGDLSVYWYQQSLDQGLQFLIQYYNGEERAKGNILERFSAQQFPDLHSELNLSSLELGDSALYFCASSYSGQSTEAFFGQGTRLTVV.

This chain links TRBV7-2 with TRBJ1-2, with D hard to call. Germline CDR1 and CDR2: SGHTA and FQGNSA. The CDR3 is 12 residues long. V was cut by 7 bases and J by 8 bases, with 14 bases left in between. The CDR3 here is CASTISTGGYTF. CDR3 DNA: TGTGCCAGCACCATTTCGACGGGAGGCTACACCTTC.

The gene calls are TRBV4-1 and TRBJ2-1; possibly TRBD2 for D (6 bases). CDR1 MGHRA and CDR2 YSYEKL come from the germline V gene. Deletions cut 2 bases from V and 7 bases from J, with 21 bases between. The CDR3 runs to 17 residues. The CDR3 coding sequence is TGCGCCAGCAGCCAACGAAACTTGTCCTACGGGACTAATGAGCAGTTCTTC. Protein: CASSQRNLSYGTNEQFF.

V gene TRBV27 combines with J gene TRBJ2-7, with D possibly being TRBD1 (5 bases). Between the trimmed V and J ends, which lost 5 bases and 2 bases, there was a span of 16 bases. The V gene's germline CDR1 is MNHEY and CDR2 SMNVEV (reference sequence). The length of the CDR3 is 15 residues. The CDR3 bases are TGTGCCAGCAGTCCGCTCAGGGCGGTCGCCTACGAGCAGTACTTC. This encodes CASSPLRAVAYEQYF.

The gene calls are TRBV9 and TRBJ1-6, with D perhaps matching TRBD1 (6 bases). CDR3 size: 14 residues. CDR1 and CDR2 (germline): SGDLS, YYNGEE. The V end lost 4 bases, the J end lost 7 bases, and 12 bases lay between the germline ends. CDR3 sequence: CASSLRTANSPLHF. CDR3 nucleotide sequence: TGTGCCAGCAGCCTGCGGACAGCGAATTCACCCCTCCACTTT.

This chain links TRBV5-1 with TRBJ1-1, with 9 nucleotides matching TRBD1. From germline, CDR1 is SGHRS and CDR2 YFSETQ. The CDR3 spans 14 residues. V gave up 5 bases and J gave up 4 bases; unmatched junction bases: 6. For the CDR3, the DNA is TGCGCCAGCAGTACAGGGGGCGCGAGCACTGAAGCTTTCTTT. Its protein is CASSTGGASTEAFF.